The 28 T cell receptor beta chains below were found in one sample sequenced in a study of CXCR3-negative and CXCR3-positive naive CD8 T cells. Antigens of these TCRs are unknown. Study-wide results and caveats: More hydrophobic TRB CDR3s occurred in CXCR3-positive than in CXCR3-negative naive cells.

The method, 5' RACE with UMI labels, was used to prepare the TRB cDNA libraries. TCRdb reprocessed the 5' RACE reads and reports one entry per CDR3 protein, with no DNA. The sample table sets out over 50,000 distinct CDR3 sequences. The specimen sequenced was naive CXCR3+ CD8+ T cells from blood. Described subset: CD45RO-CCR7+CD27+CD95- naive CD8+ T cells expressing CXCR3 (TNR3+). The receptors were gathered from a human donor in good health. Some clones in this sample may be carry-over from other donors' samples.

This chain links TRBV29-1 with TRBJ2-7; TCRdb selects TRBD1, and the lack of DNA leaves this call unchecked. CDR1 and CDR2 (germline): SQVTM, ANQGSEA. The CDR3 runs 12 residues. The CDR3 reads CSVAGQGYEQYF.

This chain joins TRBV4-1 and TRBJ2-7. There are 13 residues in the CDR3. Per germline, CDR1 MGHRA and CDR2 YSYEKL. The CDR3 sequence is CASSQDNTYEQYF.

V and J are TRBV7-9 and TRBJ1-1; the D call from TCRdb, TRBD1, cannot be confirmed without DNA. CDR1 is SEHNR, CDR2 FQNEAQ, per germline (reference sequence). The CDR3 consists of 13 residues. The CDR3 spells CATTTGANTEAFF.

This chain uses TRBV25-1 with TRBJ2-2. Per germline, CDR1 MGHDK and CDR2 SYGVNS. The CDR3 has 13 residues. The CDR3 is CASQPRGTGELFF.

The J gene is TRBJ1-2, the V gene TRBV10-1; TCRdb returns TRBD1, unconfirmable since there is no DNA. In germline, CDR1 is WNHNN, CDR2 SYGVQD (reference sequence). The CDR3 length is 15 residues. The CDR3 sequence is CASSETRTGNYGYTF.

The V and J genes are TRBV6-5 and TRBJ2-7; TCRdb outputs TRBD1, but without DNA this stays unchecked. Germline V gene sequence: CDR1 MNHEY, CDR2 SVGAGI. This CDR3 spans 12 amino acids. CDR3 protein: CASRGTVNEQYF.

The chain is built from TRBV2 and TRBJ2-5. This CDR3 spans 14 amino acids. Germline CDR1 and CDR2: SNHLY and FYNNEI. CDR3 loop: CASSELGTKETQYF.

V is TRBV5-5 and J is TRBJ2-1; absent DNA, TCRdb's TRBD1 call cannot be checked. Germline V lookup: CDR1 SGHKS, CDR2 YYEKEE (reference sequence). The length of the CDR3 is 14 residues. The CDR3 sequence: CASSLPQGNNEQFF.

The chain recombines TRBV13 with TRBJ2-3; TCRdb calls TRBD1, which cannot be checked without DNA. The CDR3 is made up of 17 amino acids. Germline values: CDR1 PRHDT, CDR2 FYEKMQ (reference sequence). Here the CDR3 reads CASSTTGATPSTDTQYF.

The CDR3 protein is CSAIRTGPTNEKLFF. The chain uses TRBV20-1 and TRBJ1-4; no DNA is available, so the TRBD1 call from TCRdb remains unchecked. Germline V gives CDR1 DFQATT, CDR2 SNEGSKA (reference sequence). This CDR3 spans 15 amino acids.

CDR3 in amino acids: CASSWFGTAHEQFF. The V gene is TRBV5-6, the J gene TRBJ2-1; TCRdb's D gene call, TRBD1, goes unchecked for lack of DNA. The CDR3 extends over 14 amino acids. Germline-derived CDR1 and CDR2 are SGHDT and YYEEEE.

V and J are TRBV7-3 and TRBJ2-5. This CDR3 is 15 amino acids long. Germline CDR1 reads SGHTA; CDR2 reads FQGTGA. CDR3 protein: CASSLMAGNQETQYF.

The chain uses TRBV9 and TRBJ2-1; lacking DNA, the TRBD1 call made by TCRdb goes unchecked. The germline V gene encodes CDR1 SGDLS and CDR2 YYNGEE. The CDR3 has 15 amino acids. The CDR3 here is CASSFRQYNYNEQFF.

The genes are TRBV29-1 and TRBJ1-2; there is no DNA to check the TCRdb D call of TRBD1. The germline gives CDR1 SQVTM, CDR2 ANQGSEA. This CDR3 is 17 amino acids long. CDR3: CSVEDLPGQGVDYGYTF.

J is TRBJ2-7 and V is TRBV7-6; TCRdb's D call of TRBD1 is untestable without DNA. This CDR3 is 15 amino acids long. CDR1 is SGHVS and CDR2 is FNYEAQ in the germline V gene. CDR3 amino acids: CASSFAEGGVYEQYF.

CDR3 residues: CASSLTGALANYGYTF. This chain links TRBV7-9 with TRBJ1-2; TCRdb proposes TRBD1, but this gene call is untestable without DNA. The germline gives CDR1 SEHNR, CDR2 FQNEAQ (reference sequence). This CDR3 is 16 amino acids long.

V and J are TRBV10-3 and TRBJ2-1. CDR1 ENHRY and CDR2 SYGVKD come from the germline V gene. This CDR3 has 13 residues. The CDR3 here is CAIREYGRNEQFF.

The gene calls are TRBV28 and TRBJ2-7; TCRdb lists TRBD1, though no DNA is available to test this call. Germline values: CDR1 MDHEN, CDR2 SYDVKM. The length of the CDR3 is 16 residues. The CDR3 sequence: CASSSGRGSLKYEQYF. The complete variable domain, with remaining parts taken from reference TRBV28 and TRBJ2-7, reads DVKVTQSSRYLVKRTGEKVFLECVQDMDHENMFWYRQDPGLGLRLIYFSYDVKMKEKGDIPEGYSVSREKKERFSLILESASTNQTSMYLCASSSGRGSLKYEQYFGPGTRLTVT.

The chain recombines TRBV7-9 with TRBJ2-2; absent DNA, TCRdb's TRBD2 call cannot be checked. The germline gives CDR1 SEHNR, CDR2 FQNEAQ (reference sequence). CDR3 length: 12 amino acids. The CDR3 is CASRQGPGELFF.

This chain connects TRBV7-9 to TRBJ2-7. The CDR3 covers 14 residues. Germline V gene data show CDR1 as SEHNR and CDR2 as FQNEAQ (reference sequence). CDR3: CASRRRPDSYEQYF.

The J gene is TRBJ1-1, the V gene TRBV29-1; the D call of TRBD1 rests on TCRdb alone, since no DNA is present to check it. The CDR3 is made up of 14 amino acids. Germline lookup yields CDR1 SQVTM and CDR2 ANQGSEA. Here the CDR3 reads CSSLGGISNTEAFF. Looking up the rest from reference TRBV29-1 and TRBJ1-1 gives the full variable domain: SAVISQKPSRDICQRGTSLTIQCQVDSQVTMMFWYRQQPGQSLTLIATANQGSEATYESGFVIDKFPISRPNLTFSTLTVSNMSPEDSSIYLCSSLGGISNTEAFFGQGTRLTVV.

This sequence joins TRBV6-2 or TRBV6-3 and TRBJ2-1; TCRdb names TRBD1, which stays unverified in the absence of DNA. Germline CDR1 and CDR2: MNHEY and SVGEGT. This CDR3 has 15 residues. CDR3 amino acids: CASSSRDQTNNEQFF.

The chain employs TRBV29-1 and TRBJ2-1. Germline-derived CDR1 and CDR2 are SQVTM and ANQGSEA. The CDR3 runs 11 residues. The CDR3: CSANSYNEQFF.

The rearrangement joins TRBV19 to TRBJ2-5; TCRdb names TRBD1, which stays unverified in the absence of DNA. CDR1 LNHDA and CDR2 SQIVND come from the germline V gene (reference sequence). The CDR3 covers 13 residues. The CDR3 protein is CASRETGVRGKYF.

The V and J genes are TRBV11-2 and TRBJ2-7; TCRdb calls TRBD1, which cannot be checked without DNA. Looked up from germline, CDR1 is SGHAT and CDR2 is FQNNGV. The CDR3 consists of 13 residues. The CDR3 sequence: CATVGGVNYEQYF.

This chain joins TRBV2 and TRBJ2-7. The CDR3 is 14 amino acids. Germline CDR1 reads SNHLY; CDR2 reads FYNNEI. CDR3 protein: CASSARRSSYEQYF.

The chain joins TRBV7-9 to TRBJ1-6. The CDR3 totals 15 residues. CDR1 SEHNR and CDR2 FQNEAQ come from the germline V gene (reference sequence). The CDR3: CASSVQSSYNSPLHF. Together with reference TRBV7-9 and TRBJ1-6, the CDR3 gives the full variable domain: DTGVSQNPRHKITKRGQNVTFRCDPISEHNRLYWYRQTLGQGPEFLTYFQNEAQLEKSRLLSDRFSAERPKGSFSTLEIQRTEQGDSAMYLCASSVQSSYNSPLHFGNGTRLTVT.

The chain recombines TRBV7-2 with TRBJ1-4; TCRdb calls TRBD1, which cannot be checked without DNA. CDR1 and CDR2 from the germline V gene are SGHTA and FQGNSA. The CDR3 is made up of 13 amino acids. This CDR3 is CASSLAGSRELFF.